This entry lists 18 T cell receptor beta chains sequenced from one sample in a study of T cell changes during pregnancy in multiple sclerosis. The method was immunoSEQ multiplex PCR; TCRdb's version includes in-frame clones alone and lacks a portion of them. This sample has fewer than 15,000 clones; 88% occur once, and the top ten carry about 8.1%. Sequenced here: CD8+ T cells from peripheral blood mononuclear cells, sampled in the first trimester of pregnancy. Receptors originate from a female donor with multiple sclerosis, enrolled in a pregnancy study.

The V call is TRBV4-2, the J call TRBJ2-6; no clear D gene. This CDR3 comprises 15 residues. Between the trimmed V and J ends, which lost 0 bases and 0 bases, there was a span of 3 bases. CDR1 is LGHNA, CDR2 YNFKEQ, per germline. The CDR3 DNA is TGTGCCAGCAGCCAAGACAGCTCTGGGGCCAACGTCCTGACTTTC. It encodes CASSQDSSGANVLTF.

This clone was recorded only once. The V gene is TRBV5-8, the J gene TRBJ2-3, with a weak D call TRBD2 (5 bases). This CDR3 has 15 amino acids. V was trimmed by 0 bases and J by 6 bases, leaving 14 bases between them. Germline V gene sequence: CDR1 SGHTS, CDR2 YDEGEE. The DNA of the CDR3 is TGTGCCAGCAGCTTGGGTCGCGGGCGACTCGATACGCAGTATTTT. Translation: CASSLGRGRLDTQYF.

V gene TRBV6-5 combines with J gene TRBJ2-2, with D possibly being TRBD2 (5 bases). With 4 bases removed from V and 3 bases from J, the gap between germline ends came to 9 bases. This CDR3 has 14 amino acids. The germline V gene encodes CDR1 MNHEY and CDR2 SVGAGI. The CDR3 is CASSWVGDTGELFF. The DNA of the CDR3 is TGTGCCAGCAGTTGGGTCGGGGACACCGGGGAGCTGTTTTTT.

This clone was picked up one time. For the CDR3, the DNA is TGCGCCAGCAGTGGGGGACTTGCCTTAGGAATTAACTATGGCTACACCTTC. Its protein is CASSGGLALGINYGYTF. This rearrangement joins TRBV10-2 to TRBJ1-2; weak D call: TRBD1 (5 bases). The ends were cut back, 4 bases at V and 1 base at J, with 19 bases in the middle. The CDR3 contains 17 residues. Germline CDR1 is WSHSY and CDR2 is SAAADI.

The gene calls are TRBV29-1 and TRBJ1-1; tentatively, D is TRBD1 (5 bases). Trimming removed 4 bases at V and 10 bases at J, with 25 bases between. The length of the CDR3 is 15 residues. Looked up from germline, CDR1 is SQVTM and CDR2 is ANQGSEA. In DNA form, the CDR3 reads TGCAGCGTTGCCATTCAGGGATCCCAAGGGTCGGGAGCTTTCTTT. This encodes CSVAIQGSQGSGAFF.

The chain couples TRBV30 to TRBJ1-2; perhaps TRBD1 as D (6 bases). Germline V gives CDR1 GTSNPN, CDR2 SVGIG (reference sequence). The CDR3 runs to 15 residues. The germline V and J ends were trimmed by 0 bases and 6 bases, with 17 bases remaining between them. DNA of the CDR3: TGTGCCTGGAGTGTACACCTCCTCCAGGGGAATGGCTACACCTTC. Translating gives CAWSVHLLQGNGYTF.

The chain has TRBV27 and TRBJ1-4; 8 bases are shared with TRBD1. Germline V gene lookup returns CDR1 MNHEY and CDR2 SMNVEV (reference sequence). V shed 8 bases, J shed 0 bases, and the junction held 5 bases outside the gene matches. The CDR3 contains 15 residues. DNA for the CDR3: TGTGCCAGCTGCCGGACAGGGCCAACTAATGAAAAACTGTTTTTT. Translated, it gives CASCRTGPTNEKLFF.

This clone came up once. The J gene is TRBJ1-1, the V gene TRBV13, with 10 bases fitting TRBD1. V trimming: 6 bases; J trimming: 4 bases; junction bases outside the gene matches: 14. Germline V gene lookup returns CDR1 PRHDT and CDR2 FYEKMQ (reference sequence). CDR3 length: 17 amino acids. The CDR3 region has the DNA TGTGCCAGCAGTTCAGCCCGGGACAGGGGCCTGATCACTGAAGCTTTCTTT. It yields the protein CASSSARDRGLITEAFF. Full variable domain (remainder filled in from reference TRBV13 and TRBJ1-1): AAGVIQSPRHLIKEKRETATLKCYPIPRHDTVYWYQQGPGQDPQFLISFYEKMQSDKGSIPDRFSAQQFSDYHSELNMSSLELGDSALYFCASSSARDRGLITEAFFGQGTRLTVV.

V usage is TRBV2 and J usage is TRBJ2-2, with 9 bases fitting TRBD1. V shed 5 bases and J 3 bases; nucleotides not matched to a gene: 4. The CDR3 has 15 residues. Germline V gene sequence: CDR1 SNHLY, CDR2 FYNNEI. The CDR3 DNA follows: TGTGCCAGCAGTTACGACAGGGGGTACACCGGGGAGCTGTTTTTT. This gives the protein CASSYDRGYTGELFF.

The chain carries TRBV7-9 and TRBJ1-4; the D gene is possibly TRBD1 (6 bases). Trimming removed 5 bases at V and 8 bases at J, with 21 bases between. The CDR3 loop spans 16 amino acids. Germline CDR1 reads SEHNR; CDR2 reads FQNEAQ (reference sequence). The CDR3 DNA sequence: TGTGCCAGCAGCGCCACGCCTAAACAGGGAAACGAAAAACTGTTTTTT. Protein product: CASSATPKQGNEKLFF.

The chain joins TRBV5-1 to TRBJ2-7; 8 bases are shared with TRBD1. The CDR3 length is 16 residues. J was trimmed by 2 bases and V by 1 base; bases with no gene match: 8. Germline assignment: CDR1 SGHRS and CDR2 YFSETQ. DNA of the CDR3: TGCGCCAGCAGCTTGACAGGGGGTAACCTCGCCTACGAGCAGTACTTC. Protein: CASSLTGGNLAYEQYF.

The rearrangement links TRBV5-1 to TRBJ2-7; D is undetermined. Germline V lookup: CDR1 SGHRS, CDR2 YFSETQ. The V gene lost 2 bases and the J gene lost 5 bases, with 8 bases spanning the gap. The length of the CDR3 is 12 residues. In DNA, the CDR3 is TGCGCCAGCAGCTTAGTTAGAAACGAGCAGTACTTC. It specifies CASSLVRNEQYF.

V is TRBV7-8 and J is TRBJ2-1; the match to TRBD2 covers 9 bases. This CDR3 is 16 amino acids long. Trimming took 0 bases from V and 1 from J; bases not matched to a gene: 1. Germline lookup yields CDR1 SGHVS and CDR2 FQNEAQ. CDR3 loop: CASSLATSGSYNEQFF. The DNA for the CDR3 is TGTGCCAGCAGCTTAGCAACTAGCGGGTCCTACAATGAGCAGTTCTTC.

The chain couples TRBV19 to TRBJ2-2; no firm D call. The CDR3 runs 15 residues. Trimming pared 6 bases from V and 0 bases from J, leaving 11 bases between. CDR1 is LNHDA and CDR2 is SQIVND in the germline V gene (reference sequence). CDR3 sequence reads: CASRPSDSNTGELFF. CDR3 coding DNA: TGTGCCAGTAGACCGAGCGACTCGAACACCGGGGAGCTGTTTTTT.

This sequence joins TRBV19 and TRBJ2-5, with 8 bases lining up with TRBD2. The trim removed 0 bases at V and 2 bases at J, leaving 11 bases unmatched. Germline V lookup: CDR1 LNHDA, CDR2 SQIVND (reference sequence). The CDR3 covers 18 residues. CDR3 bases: TGTGCCAGTAGTATAGACCTTTCGGTGACTAGCGAGCAAGAGACCCAGTACTTC. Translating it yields CASSIDLSVTSEQETQYF. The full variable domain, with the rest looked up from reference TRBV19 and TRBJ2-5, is DGGITQSPKYLFRKEGQNVTLSCEQNLNHDAMYWYRQDPGQGLRLIYYSQIVNDFQKGDIAEGYSVSREKKESFPLTVTSAQKNPTAFYLCASSIDLSVTSEQETQYFGPGTRLLVL.

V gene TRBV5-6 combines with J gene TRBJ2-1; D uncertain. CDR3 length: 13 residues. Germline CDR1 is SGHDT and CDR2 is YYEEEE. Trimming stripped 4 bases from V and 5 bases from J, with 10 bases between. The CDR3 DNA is TGTGCCAGCAGCCTCGGGTCTGACAATGAGCAGTTCTTC. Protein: CASSLGSDNEQFF. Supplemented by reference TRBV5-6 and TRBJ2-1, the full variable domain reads DAGVTQSPTHLIKTRGQQVTLRCSPKSGHDTVSWYQQALGQGPQFIFQYYEEEERQRGNFPDRFSGHQFPNYSSELNVNALLLGDSALYLCASSLGSDNEQFFGPGTRLTVL.

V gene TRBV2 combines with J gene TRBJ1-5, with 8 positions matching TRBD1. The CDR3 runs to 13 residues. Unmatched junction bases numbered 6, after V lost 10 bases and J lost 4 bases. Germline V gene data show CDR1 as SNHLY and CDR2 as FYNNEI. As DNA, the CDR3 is TGTGCCACTAAAGACAGGGGAAATCAGCCCCAGCATTTT. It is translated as CATKDRGNQPQHF. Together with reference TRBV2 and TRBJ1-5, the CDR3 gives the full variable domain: EPEVTQTPSHQVTQMGQEVILRCVPISNHLYFYWYRQILGQKVEFLVSFYNNEISEKSEIFDDQFSVERPDGSNFTLKIRSTKLEDSAMYFCATKDRGNQPQHFGDGTRLSIL.

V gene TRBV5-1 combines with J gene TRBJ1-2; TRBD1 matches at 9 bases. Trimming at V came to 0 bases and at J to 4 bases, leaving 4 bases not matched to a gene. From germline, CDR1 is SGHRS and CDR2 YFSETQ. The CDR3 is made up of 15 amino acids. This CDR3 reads CASSLDGQGRYGYTF. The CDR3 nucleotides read TGCGCCAGCAGCTTGGATGGACAGGGGCGCTATGGCTACACCTTC.